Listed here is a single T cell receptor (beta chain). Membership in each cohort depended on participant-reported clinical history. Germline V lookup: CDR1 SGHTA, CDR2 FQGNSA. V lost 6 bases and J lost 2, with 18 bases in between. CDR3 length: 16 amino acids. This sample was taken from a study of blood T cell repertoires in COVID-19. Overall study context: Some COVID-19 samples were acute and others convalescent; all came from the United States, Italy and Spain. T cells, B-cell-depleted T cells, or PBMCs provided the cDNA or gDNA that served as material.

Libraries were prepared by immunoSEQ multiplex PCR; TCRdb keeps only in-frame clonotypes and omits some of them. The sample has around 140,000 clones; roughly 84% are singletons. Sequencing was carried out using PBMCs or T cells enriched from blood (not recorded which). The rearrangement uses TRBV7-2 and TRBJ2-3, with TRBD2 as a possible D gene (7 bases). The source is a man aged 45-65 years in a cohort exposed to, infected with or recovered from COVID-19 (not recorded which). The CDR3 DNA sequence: TGTGCCAGCAGTGACACTAGGGGGGGGGACACAGATACGCAGTATTTT. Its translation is CASSDTRGGDTDTQYF.